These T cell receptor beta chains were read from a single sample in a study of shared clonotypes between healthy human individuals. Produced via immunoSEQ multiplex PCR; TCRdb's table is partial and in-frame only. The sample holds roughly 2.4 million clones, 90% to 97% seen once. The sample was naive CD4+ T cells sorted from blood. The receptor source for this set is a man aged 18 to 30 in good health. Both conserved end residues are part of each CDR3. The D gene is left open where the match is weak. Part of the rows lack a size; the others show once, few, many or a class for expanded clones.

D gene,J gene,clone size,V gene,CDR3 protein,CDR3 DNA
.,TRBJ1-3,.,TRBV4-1,CASSQERGSGLNTIYF,TGCGCCAGCAGCCAAGAAAGGGGATCGGGTTTAAACACCATATATTTT
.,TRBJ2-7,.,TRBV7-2,CASSQEYEQYF,TGTGCCAGCAGCCAGGAATACGAGCAGTACTTC
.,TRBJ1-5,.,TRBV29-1,CSVTTVGQPQHF,TGCAGCGTCACAACAGTAGGTCAGCCCCAGCATTTT
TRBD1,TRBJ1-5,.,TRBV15,CATSRDLITGDQPQHF,TGTGCCACCAGCAGAGATCTTATCACAGGGGATCAGCCCCAGCATTTT
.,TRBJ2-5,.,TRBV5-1,CASSLAVGGETQYF,TGCGCCAGCAGCTTGGCGGTGGGAGGAGAGACCCAGTACTTC
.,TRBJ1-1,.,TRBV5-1,CASSLGQPNTEAFF,TGCGCCAGCAGCTTGGGGCAGCCTAACACTGAAGCTTTCTTT
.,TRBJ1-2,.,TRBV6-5,CASKGQSYYGYTF,TGTGCCAGCAAGGGCCAATCCTACTATGGCTACACCTTC
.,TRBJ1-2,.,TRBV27,CASSSAGEERSTNYGYTF,TGTGCCAGCAGTTCCGCAGGGGAGGAAAGGAGTACTAACTATGGCTACACCTTC
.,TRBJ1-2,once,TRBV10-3,CALSPGVNYGYTF,TGTGCCTTATCTCCTGGGGTGAACTATGGCTACACCTTC
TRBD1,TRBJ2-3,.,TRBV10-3,CAISGQGDTQYF,TGTGCCATCAGTGGACAGGGAGATACGCAGTATTTT
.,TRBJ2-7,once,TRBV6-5,CASSQGLYEQYF,TGTGCCAGCAGTCAAGGGCTCTACGAGCAGTACTTC
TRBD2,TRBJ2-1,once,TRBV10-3,CAISPGGGFYNEQFF,TGTGCCATCAGCCCTGGGGGGGGGTTCTACAATGAGCAGTTCTTC
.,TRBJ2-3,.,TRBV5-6,CASSRDKGSTDTQYF,TGTGCCAGCAGCCGGGACAAGGGGAGCACAGATACGCAGTATTTT
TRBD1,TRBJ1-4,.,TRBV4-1,CASSRQGGKVTNEKLFF,TGCGCCAGCAGCCGACAGGGTGGGAAGGTAACTAATGAAAAACTGTTTTTT
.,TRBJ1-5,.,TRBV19,CASGLLHSNQPQHF,TGTGCCAGTGGACTTCTCCATAGCAATCAGCCCCAGCATTTT
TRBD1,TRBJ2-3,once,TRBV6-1,CASGGTGFVTQYF,TGTGCCAGCGGCGGGACAGGGTTTGTTACGCAGTATTTT
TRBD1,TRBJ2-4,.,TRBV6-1,CASRPGQAKNIQYF,TGTGCCAGCAGGCCGGGACAGGCCAAAAACATTCAGTACTTC
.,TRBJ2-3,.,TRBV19,CASGAGTDTQYF,TGTGCCAGTGGTGCGGGGACAGATACGCAGTATTTT
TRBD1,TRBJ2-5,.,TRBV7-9,CASSQGAGGLETQYF,TGTGCCAGCAGCCAGGGGGCAGGGGGCTTAGAGACCCAGTACTTC
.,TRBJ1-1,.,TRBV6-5,CASSYEGGTEAFF,TGTGCCAGCAGTTACGAGGGTGGTACTGAAGCTTTCTTT
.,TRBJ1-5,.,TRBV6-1,CASSDSNQPQHF,TGTGCCAGCAGTGACAGTAATCAGCCCCAGCATTTT
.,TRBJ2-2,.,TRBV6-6,CASSYTSGGGELFF,TGTGCCAGCAGTTACACTTCCGGGGGCGGGGAGCTGTTTTTT
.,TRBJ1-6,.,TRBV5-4,CASTLGPGAYNSPLHF,TGTGCCAGCACCTTAGGCCCCGGAGCCTATAATTCACCCCTCCACTTT
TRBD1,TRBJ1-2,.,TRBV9,CASSVEAGGDYGYTF,TGTGCCAGCAGCGTAGAGGCAGGGGGCGACTATGGCTACACCTTC
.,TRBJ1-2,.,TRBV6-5,CASSAPGTAGYTF,TGTGCCAGCAGTGCTCCAGGGACGGCTGGCTACACCTTC
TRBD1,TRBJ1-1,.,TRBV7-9,CASSPGQGETEAFF,TGTGCCAGCAGCCCGGGACAGGGGGAGACTGAAGCTTTCTTT
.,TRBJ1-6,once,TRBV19,CASSPPQGYSPLHF,TGTGCCAGTAGCCCTCCGCAGGGGTATTCACCCCTCCACTTT
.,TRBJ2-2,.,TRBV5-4,CASSLPGRGTGELFF,TGTGCCAGCAGCTTGCCGGGTCGAGGGACCGGGGAGCTGTTTTTT
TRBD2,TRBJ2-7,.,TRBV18,CASSVAGGPLYEQYF,TGTGCCAGCTCAGTAGCGGGAGGTCCTCTTTACGAGCAGTACTTC
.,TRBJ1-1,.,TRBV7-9,CASSFSVSPGINTEAFF,TGTGCCAGCAGCTTTTCGGTTAGTCCAGGAATTAACACTGAAGCTTTCTTT
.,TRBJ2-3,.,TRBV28,CASSRPASTDTQYF,TGTGCCAGCAGTCGACCAGCTAGCACAGATACGCAGTATTTT
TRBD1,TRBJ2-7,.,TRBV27,CASRTGGSEQYF,TGTGCCAGCAGAACAGGGGGCAGCGAGCAGTACTTC
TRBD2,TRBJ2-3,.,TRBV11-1,CASSIAGPWDTQYF,TGTGCCAGCAGTATAGCGGGCCCCTGGGATACGCAGTATTTT
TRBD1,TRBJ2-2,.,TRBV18,CASSTNAGGPTGELFF,TGTGCCAGCTCAACAAACGCAGGGGGTCCCACCGGGGAGCTGTTTTTT
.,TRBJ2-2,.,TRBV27,CASWDRGELFF,TGTGCCAGTTGGGACCGCGGGGAGCTGTTTTTT
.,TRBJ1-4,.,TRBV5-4,CASSVDALEEKLFF,TGTGCCAGCAGCGTGGACGCCCTGGAAGAAAAACTGTTTTTT
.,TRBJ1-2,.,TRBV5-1,CASSPPSNYGYTF,TGCGCCAGCAGCCCCCCCTCGAACTATGGCTACACCTTC
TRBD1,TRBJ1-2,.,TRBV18,CASSPPEQGVYGYTF,TGTGCCAGCTCACCACCGGAACAGGGGGTCTATGGCTACACCTTC
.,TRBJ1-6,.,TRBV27,CASSLRQDYNSPLHF,TGTGCCAGCAGTTTACGACAGGATTATAATTCACCCCTCCACTTT
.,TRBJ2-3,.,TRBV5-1,CASSPLGGLTDTQYF,TGCGCCAGCAGCCCGCTGGGGGGCCTCACAGATACGCAGTATTTT
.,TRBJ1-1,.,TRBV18,CASSGSVNTEAFF,TGTGCCAGCTCGGGATCAGTGAACACTGAAGCTTTCTTT
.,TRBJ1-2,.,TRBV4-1,CASSQPSDYGYTF,TGCGCCAGCAGCCAACCATCCGATTATGGCTACACCTTC